The 8 T cell receptor beta chains below were found in one sample sequenced in a study of blood T cells in healthy people across ages. With a J-beta primer mix and a sample-barcoded 5' primer, a second PCR ran about 7 to 12 cycles. Using its own MiXCR run on the 5' RACE reads, TCRdb lists one record per CDR3 protein. The profile covers roughly 930,000 distinct CDR3 sequences, with around 49% appearing a single time and around 15% taken by the ten largest. Sequencing was carried out using blood. These receptors all stem from a young man in good health.

This clonotype was counted between two and nine times. The chain recombines TRBV24-1 with TRBJ2-1, with D uncertain. Trimming pared 4 bases from V and 6 bases from J, leaving 6 bases between. This CDR3 has 12 amino acids. Per germline, CDR1 KGHDR and CDR2 SFDVKD. The CDR3 spells CATSENTNEQFF. CDR3 DNA sequence: TGTGCCACCAGTGAAAACACCAATGAGCAGTTCTTC.

There are a few counts of this clonotype. The chain has TRBV2 and TRBJ2-4; no clear D gene. The end of the DNA aligns better with TRBJ2-7, so the J call may be wrong. The CDR3 runs 14 residues. Germline V lookup: CDR1 SNHLY, CDR2 FYNNEI. The CDR3: CASSEGTADHEQYF. The CDR3 DNA sequence: TGTGCCAGCAGTGAAGGTACGGCAGACCACGAGCAGTACTTC.

This sequence joins TRBV29-1 and TRBJ2-7, with TRBD1 matching over 7 bases. In germline, CDR1 is SQVTM, CDR2 ANQGSEA. The CDR3 runs to 11 residues. Trimming cost V 3 bases and J 7 bases; bases outside gene matches: 3. CDR3 coding DNA: TGCAGCGTTGAGACAGGGTGGGAGCAGTACTTC. It encodes CSVETGWEQYF.

This clonotype has just a few counts. The CDR3 coding sequence is TGTGCCAGCAGCCCGGGGGACCTCCTCTATGGCTACACCTTC. This encodes CASSPGDLLYGYTF. The J gene is TRBJ1-2, the V gene TRBV7-2, with D possibly TRBD1 on 5 matching bases. From germline, CDR1 is SGHTA and CDR2 FQGNSA. This CDR3 spans 14 amino acids. V lost 5 bases and J 4 bases, leaving 14 bases between the germline ends.

The CDR3 nucleotides read TGTGCCAGCAGCCCACTAGCGGGGGGGCCCTTCACAGATACGCAGTATTTT. Translation: CASSPLAGGPFTDTQYF. The chain couples TRBV7-3 to TRBJ2-3, with 13 bases that match TRBD2. The germline CDR1 and CDR2 sequences are SGHTA and FQGTGA. V was pared by 5 bases and J by 2 bases, with 7 bases of the junction left unmatched. There are 17 residues in the CDR3.

This clonotype was observed once. The J gene is TRBJ2-2, the V gene TRBV5-1; D remains ambiguous. The V gene's germline CDR1 is SGHRS and CDR2 YFSETQ. The CDR3 has 14 residues. Trimming stripped 0 bases from V and 8 bases from J, with 11 bases between. The CDR3 DNA reads as TGCGCCAGCAGCTTGGAACACCCACCGGGGGAGCTGTTTTTT. This codes for CASSLEHPPGELFF.

V and J are TRBV4-2 and TRBJ1-2, with D unresolved. The CDR3 contains 16 residues. Trimming pared 1 base from V and 2 bases from J, leaving 14 bases between. Germline V gives CDR1 LGHNA, CDR2 YNFKEQ. CDR3 region: CASSQVVRGSNYGYTF. The CDR3 DNA is TGTGCCAGCAGCCAAGTGGTCCGGGGATCCAACTATGGCTACACCTTC.

The table lists this clonotype with a count of one. The chain uses TRBV6-2 or TRBV6-3 and TRBJ1-4; 9 nucleotides match TRBD1. V dropped 3 bases and J dropped 8; count of bases not matched to a gene: 7. Per the germline V gene, CDR1 is MNHEY and CDR2 is SVGEGT. This CDR3 has 15 amino acids. CDR3 sequence: CASSYGDRVLEKLFF. The CDR3 coding sequence is TGTGCCAGCAGTTATGGGGACAGGGTTTTGGAAAAACTGTTTTTT.